One and the same sample provided the 20 T cell receptor beta chains below, sequenced in a study of T cell repertoires in cytomegalovirus infection. No antigen has been assigned to these receptors. TCRdb recomputed calls from the reads with MiXCR, one row per CDR3 protein. The data show fewer than 950,000 distinct CDR3 sequences, 32% seen once. This specimen was cultured CD8+ T cells from PBMCs, taken from culture after CMV antigen stimulation. These receptors all stem from a human donor in good health (CMV status not recorded). Some clones in this sample may be carry-over from other donors' samples.

This clonotype has at least ten counts. The chain employs TRBV7-9 and TRBJ1-1; TRBD1 aligns across 10 bases. Germline V gene lookup returns CDR1 SEHNR and CDR2 FQNEAQ (reference sequence). V dropped 1 base and J dropped 6; count of bases not matched to a gene: 8. The CDR3 extends over 16 amino acids. In nucleotides, the CDR3 is TGTGCCAGCAGCTTAGTGGGGACAGGGGATGGTTCTGAAGCTTTCTTT. Translated, it gives CASSLVGTGDGSEAFF. The whole variable domain, filled in from reference TRBV7-9 and TRBJ1-1, reads DTGVSQNPRHKITKRGQNVTFRCDPISEHNRLYWYRQTLGQGPEFLTYFQNEAQLEKSRLLSDRFSAERPKGSFSTLEIQRTEQGDSAMYLCASSLVGTGDGSEAFFGQGTRLTVV.

CDR3: CASSLPSPRGPSTDTQYF. CDR3 in DNA: TGTGCCAGCAGTCTACCCTCGCCCCGGGGGCCTAGCACAGATACGCAGTATTTT. The chain joins TRBV27 to TRBJ2-3; D tentatively fits TRBD1 or TRBD2 (6 bases each). V lost 5 bases, J lost 0 bases, and 21 bases lay in between. CDR1 and CDR2 from the germline V gene are MNHEY and SMNVEV (reference sequence). The length of the CDR3 is 18 residues.

This clonotype was detected only a few times. V and J are TRBV7-6 and TRBJ1-1; D is unclear. The germline V gene encodes CDR1 SGHVS and CDR2 FNYEAQ. The V gene lost 7 bases and the J gene lost 0 bases, with 18 bases spanning the gap. The CDR3 contains 16 residues. Here the CDR3 DNA reads TGTGCCAGCACCATTACACGAGGGAGCATGAACACTGAAGCTTTCTTT. This codes for CASTITRGSMNTEAFF.

This clonotype was counted a few times. The chain recombines TRBV9 with TRBJ2-7; TRBD1 aligns across 9 bases. Per germline, CDR1 SGDLS and CDR2 YYNGEE. CDR3 size: 15 residues. Trimming cost V 2 bases and J 1 base; bases outside gene matches: 4. In DNA form, the CDR3 reads TGTGCCAGCAGCGTCGGGACAGGGATTTCCTACGAGCAGTACTTC. It codes for CASSVGTGISYEQYF. The entire variable domain, with the rest obtained from reference TRBV9 and TRBJ2-7, is as follows: DSGVTQTPKHLITATGQRVTLRCSPRSGDLSVYWYQQSLDQGLQFLIQYYNGEERAKGNILERFSAQQFPDLHSELNLSSLELGDSALYFCASSVGTGISYEQYFGPGTRLTVT.

V usage is TRBV10-2 and J usage is TRBJ2-7; TRBD1 matches 10 bases. Germline CDR1 is WSHSY and CDR2 is SAAADI. The CDR3 spans 14 residues. V trimming: 4 bases; J trimming: 6 bases; junction bases outside the gene matches: 6. The CDR3 region is CASSGRQGAFEQYF. The CDR3, as DNA: TGCGCCAGCAGTGGGAGACAGGGGGCATTCGAGCAGTACTTC.

This clonotype was seen more than once but under ten times. In DNA form, the CDR3 reads TGCAGCGTTGAGGGGGGACTAGCGGGGTTCACAGATACGCAGTATTTT. Translating it yields CSVEGGLAGFTDTQYF. The chain couples TRBV29-1 to TRBJ2-3; 13 bases fit TRBD2. The V segment lost 3 bases and the J segment 2 bases; nucleotides outside the gene matches: 5. CDR3 length: 16 residues. The germline V gene has CDR1 SQVTM and CDR2 ANQGSEA.

There are many counts of this clonotype. This sequence joins TRBV7-9 and TRBJ1-2, with D hard to call. V was cut by 3 bases and J by 4 bases, with 9 bases left in between. Germline CDR1 SEHNR, CDR2 FQNEAQ (reference sequence). The CDR3 sequence is 13 residues long. The CDR3 reads CASSLELGYGYTF. The CDR3 coding sequence is TGTGCCAGCAGCTTGGAGCTAGGCTATGGCTACACCTTC.

The chain links TRBV19 to TRBJ2-5; 10 bases align to TRBD2. CDR1 LNHDA and CDR2 SQIVND come from the germline V gene (reference sequence). The CDR3 runs 15 residues. V was clipped by 4 bases and J by 2 bases; unmatched bases: 4. Written as DNA, the CDR3 is TGTGCCAGTAGTACAGCGACTAGCGGGCAAGAGACCCAGTACTTC. Residues: CASSTATSGQETQYF.

This clonotype was picked up many times. The rearrangement uses TRBV7-9 and TRBJ2-7; D call uncertain. The germline CDR1 and CDR2 sequences are SEHNR and FQNEAQ (reference sequence). Between the trimmed V and J ends, which lost 6 bases and 0 bases, there was a span of 12 bases. The length of the CDR3 is 14 residues. The CDR3 DNA reads as TGTGCCAGCAGTCCTCAGACCGACTCCTACGAGCAGTACGTC. Residues: CASSPQTDSYEQYV.

The chain combines TRBV5-6 with TRBJ2-1; TRBD1 or TRBD2 may be the D gene (6 bases each). The CDR3 runs to 16 residues. In germline, CDR1 is SGHDT, CDR2 YYEEEE. Trimming cost V 4 bases and J 7 bases, with 21 bases left between them. The CDR3 here is CASSPRDSWRGNEQFF. The CDR3 DNA reads TGTGCCAGCAGCCCCAGGGACTCCTGGAGGGGGAATGAGCAGTTCTTC.

This clonotype was observed many times. The chain couples TRBV4-1 to TRBJ1-1; weak D call: TRBD1 (6 bases). V was shortened by 4 bases and J by 4 bases, with 19 bases between the two germline ends. The CDR3 sequence is 16 residues long. Per germline, CDR1 MGHRA and CDR2 YSYEKL. The CDR3 sequence: CASSPLSGGAVTEAFF. DNA of the CDR3: TGCGCCAGCAGCCCGTTAAGTGGGGGGGCTGTCACTGAAGCTTTCTTT.

This clonotype was found many times. The chain uses TRBV7-8 and TRBJ2-3, with D unresolved. This CDR3 region has 13 residues. Trimming took off 5 bases at V and 5 bases at J, with 11 bases between the two ends. Germline V gives CDR1 SGHVS, CDR2 FQNEAQ. The CDR3 nucleotides read TGTGCCAGCAGCCTAGATCGAGGAGATACGCAGTATTTT. Protein: CASSLDRGDTQYF.

This clonotype showed up just a few times. The genes are TRBV4-2 and TRBJ1-1; D is possibly TRBD1 (6 bases). Germline values: CDR1 LGHNA, CDR2 YNFKEQ. Trimming removed 0 bases from V and 1 base from J, with 12 bases in between. This CDR3 has 16 amino acids. The CDR3 sequence: CASSQERGTANTEAFF. The CDR3 DNA follows: TGTGCCAGCAGCCAAGAGAGGGGGACCGCGAACACTGAAGCTTTCTTT.

The CDR3 coding sequence is TGTGCCAGCAGTAACGGATTTAGGGAGACCCAGTACTTC. Protein product: CASSNGFRETQYF. The rearrangement joins TRBV6-2 or TRBV6-3 to TRBJ2-5, with D unclear. V lost 5 bases and J 5 bases, leaving 12 bases between the germline ends. CDR1 MNHEY and CDR2 SVGEGT come from the germline V gene. The CDR3 contains 13 residues.

This clonotype was observed a handful of times. The genes are TRBV6-5 and TRBJ1-1, with D possibly TRBD1 on 6 matching bases. V dropped 7 bases and J dropped 7 bases, with 13 bases sitting between them. The germline CDR1 and CDR2 sequences are MNHEY and SVGAGI. This CDR3 region has 12 residues. The CDR3 DNA reads TGTGCCAGCATATCTACAGGGTTTGAAGCTTTCTTT. Encoded protein: CASISTGFEAFF.

The V gene is TRBV11-2, the J gene TRBJ2-1, with TRBD1 matching 9 bases. The CDR3 contains 15 residues. The germline V gene has CDR1 SGHAT and CDR2 FQNNGV. The junction had 7 bases not matched to a gene; V was cut back by 5 bases and J by 5 bases. The DNA for the CDR3 is TGTGCCAGCAGCACCCGGGACAGGGCGAACAATGAGCAGTTCTTC. Translating it yields CASSTRDRANNEQFF. Full variable domain (outside the CDR3, taken from reference TRBV11-2 and TRBJ2-1): EAGVAQSPRYKIIEKRQSVAFWCNPISGHATLYWYQQILGQGPKLLIQFQNNGVVDDSQLPKDRFSAERLKGVDSTLKIQPAKLEDSAVYLCASSTRDRANNEQFFGPGTRLTVL.

This clonotype was seen a few times. The chain joins TRBV10-2 to TRBJ2-7; the D is unclear. V was pared by 4 bases and J by 0 bases, with 7 bases between. The germline CDR1 and CDR2 sequences are WSHSY and SAAADI. The CDR3 spans 13 residues. The CDR3 DNA reads as TGCGCCAGCAGTGGTGGGGACTCCTACGAGCAGTACGTC. Amino acids: CASSGGDSYEQYV.

In the case of this clonotype: One base away lies a much larger clone, so this may be a sequencing read error. This chain connects TRBV7-1 to TRBJ2-7; D unclear. TRBV7-1 is flagged as an ORF with uncertain function. The CDR3 has 13 amino acids. V lost 10 bases to trimming and J lost 7 bases, with 20 bases between them. The CDR3 sequence: CANSPPEGREQYV. CDR3 DNA: TGTGCCAACAGTCCTCCTGAAGGGCGAGAGCAGTACGTC.

This clonotype occurred a few times. The chain uses TRBV4-2 and TRBJ1-3, with a tentative D call TRBD1 (6 bases). Germline V lookup: CDR1 LGHNA, CDR2 YNFKEQ. This CDR3 contains 17 residues. The ends were cut back, 0 bases at V and 4 bases at J, with 16 bases in the middle. CDR3 amino acids: CASSQEGTGTGGNTIYF. Written as DNA, the CDR3 is TGTGCCAGCAGCCAAGAGGGAACAGGGACGGGCGGAAACACCATATATTTT.

The sample holds a few counts of this clonotype. The chain combines TRBV5-5 with TRBJ2-2; no reliable D call. CDR1 is SGHKS, CDR2 YYEKEE, per germline (reference sequence). This CDR3 contains 16 residues. Trimming pared 4 bases from V and 2 bases from J, leaving 15 bases between. The CDR3 DNA reads TGTGCCAGCAGCATCCCCGAGAGACTTAACACCGGGGAGCTGTTTTTT. Its protein is CASSIPERLNTGELFF.